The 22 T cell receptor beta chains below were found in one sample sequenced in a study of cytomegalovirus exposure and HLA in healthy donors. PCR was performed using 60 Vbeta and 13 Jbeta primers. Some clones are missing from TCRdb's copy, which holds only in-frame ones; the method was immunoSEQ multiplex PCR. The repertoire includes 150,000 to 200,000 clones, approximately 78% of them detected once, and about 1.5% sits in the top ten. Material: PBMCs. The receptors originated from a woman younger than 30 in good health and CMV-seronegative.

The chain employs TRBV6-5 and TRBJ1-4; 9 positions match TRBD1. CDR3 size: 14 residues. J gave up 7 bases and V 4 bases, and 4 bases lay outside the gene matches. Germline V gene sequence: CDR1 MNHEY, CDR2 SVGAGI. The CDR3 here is CASSWDREGEKLFF. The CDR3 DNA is TGTGCCAGCAGTTGGGACAGGGAGGGTGAAAAACTGTTTTTT.

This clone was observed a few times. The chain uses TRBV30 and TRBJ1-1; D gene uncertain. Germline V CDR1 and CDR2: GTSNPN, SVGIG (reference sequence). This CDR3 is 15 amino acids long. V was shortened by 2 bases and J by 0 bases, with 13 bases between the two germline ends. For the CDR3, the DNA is TGTGCCTGGAGTCCTCTACAGATGATGAACACTGAAGCTTTCTTT. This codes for CAWSPLQMMNTEAFF.

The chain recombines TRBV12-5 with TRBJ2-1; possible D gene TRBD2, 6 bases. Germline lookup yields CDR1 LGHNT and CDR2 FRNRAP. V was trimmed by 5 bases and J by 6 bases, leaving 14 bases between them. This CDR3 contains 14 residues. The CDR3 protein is CASGLGLWVNEQFF. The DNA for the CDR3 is TGTGCTAGTGGTCTCGGACTATGGGTCAATGAGCAGTTCTTC. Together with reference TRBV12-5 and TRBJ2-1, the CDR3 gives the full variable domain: DARVTQTPRHKVTEMGQEVTMRCQPILGHNTVFWYRQTMMQGLELLAYFRNRAPLDDSGMPKDRFSAEMPDATLATLKIQPSEPRDSAVYFCASGLGLWVNEQFFGPGTRLTVL.

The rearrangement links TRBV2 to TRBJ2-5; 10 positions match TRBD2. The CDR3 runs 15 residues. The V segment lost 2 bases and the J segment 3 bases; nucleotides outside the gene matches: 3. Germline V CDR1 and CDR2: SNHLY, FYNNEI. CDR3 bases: TGTGCCAGCAGTGAAATAGCGGGAGGAAAAGAGACCCAGTACTTC. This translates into CASSEIAGGKETQYF.

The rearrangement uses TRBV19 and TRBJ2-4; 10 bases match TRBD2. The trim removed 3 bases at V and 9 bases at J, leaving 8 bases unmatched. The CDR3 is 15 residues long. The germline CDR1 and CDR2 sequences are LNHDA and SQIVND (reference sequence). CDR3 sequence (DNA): TGTGCCAGTAGTATGCCTAGCGGGAGCTCGGCCATTCAGTACTTC. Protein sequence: CASSMPSGSSAIQYF.

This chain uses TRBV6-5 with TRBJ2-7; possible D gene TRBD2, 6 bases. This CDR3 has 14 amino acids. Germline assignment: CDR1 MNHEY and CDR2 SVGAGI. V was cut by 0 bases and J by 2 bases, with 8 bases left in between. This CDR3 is CASSYSREAYEQYF. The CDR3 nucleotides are TGTGCCAGCAGTTACTCGAGGGAGGCCTACGAGCAGTACTTC.

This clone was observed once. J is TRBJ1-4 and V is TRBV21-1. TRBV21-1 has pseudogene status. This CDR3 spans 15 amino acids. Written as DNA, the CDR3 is TGTGCCGGAACATTCCGAGTGGGGAGGAATGAAAAACTGTTTTTT. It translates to CAGTFRVGRNEKLFF.

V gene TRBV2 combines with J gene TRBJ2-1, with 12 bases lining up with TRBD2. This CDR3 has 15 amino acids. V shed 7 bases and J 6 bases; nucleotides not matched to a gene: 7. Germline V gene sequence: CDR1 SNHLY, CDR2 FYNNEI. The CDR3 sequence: CASNRASGRGNEQFF. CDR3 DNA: TGTGCCAGCAATAGGGCTAGCGGGAGGGGCAATGAGCAGTTCTTC. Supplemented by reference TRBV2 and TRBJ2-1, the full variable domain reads EPEVTQTPSHQVTQMGQEVILRCVPISNHLYFYWYRQILGQKVEFLVSFYNNEISEKSEIFDDQFSVERPDGSNFTLKIRSTKLEDSAMYFCASNRASGRGNEQFFGPGTRLTVL.

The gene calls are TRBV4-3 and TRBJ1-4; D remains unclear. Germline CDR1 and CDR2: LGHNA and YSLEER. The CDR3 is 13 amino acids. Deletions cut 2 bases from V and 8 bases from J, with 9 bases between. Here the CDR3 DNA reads TGCGCCAGCAGCCAATGGACTGGAGAAAAACTGTTTTTT. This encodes CASSQWTGEKLFF.

The CDR3, as DNA: TGCAGTGCTGCCGGTGGCTACGAGCAGTACTTC. The encoded protein is CSAAGGYEQYF. V is TRBV20-1 and J is TRBJ2-7; D unclear. Trimming pared 5 bases from V and 3 bases from J, leaving 8 bases between. Germline CDR1 and CDR2: DFQATT and SNEGSKA (reference sequence). This CDR3 comprises 11 residues.

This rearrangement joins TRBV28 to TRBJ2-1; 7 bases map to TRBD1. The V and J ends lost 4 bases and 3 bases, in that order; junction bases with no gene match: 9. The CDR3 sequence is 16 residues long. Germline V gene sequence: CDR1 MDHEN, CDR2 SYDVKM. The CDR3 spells CASSSLRTGYYNEQFF. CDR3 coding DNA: TGTGCCAGCAGTTCCCTAAGGACAGGTTACTACAATGAGCAGTTCTTC.

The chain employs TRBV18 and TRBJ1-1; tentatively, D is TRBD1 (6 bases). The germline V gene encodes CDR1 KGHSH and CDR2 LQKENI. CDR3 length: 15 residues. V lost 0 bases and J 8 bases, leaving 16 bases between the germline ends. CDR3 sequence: CASSPPDGLTGEAFF. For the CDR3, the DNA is TGTGCCAGCTCACCACCCGATGGATTAACAGGGGAAGCTTTCTTT.

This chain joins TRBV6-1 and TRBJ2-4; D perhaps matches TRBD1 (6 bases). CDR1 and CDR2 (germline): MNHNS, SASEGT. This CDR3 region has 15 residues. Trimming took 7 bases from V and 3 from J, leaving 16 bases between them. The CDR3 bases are TGTGCCAGCAATCCATACAGGGACGGCAAAAACATTCAGTACTTC. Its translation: CASNPYRDGKNIQYF.

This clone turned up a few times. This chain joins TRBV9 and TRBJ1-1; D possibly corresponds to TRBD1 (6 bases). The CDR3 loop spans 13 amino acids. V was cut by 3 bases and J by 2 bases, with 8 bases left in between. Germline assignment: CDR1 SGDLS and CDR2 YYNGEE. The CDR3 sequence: CASSATGNTEAFF. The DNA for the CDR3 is TGTGCCAGCAGCGCGACAGGTAACACTGAAGCTTTCTTT. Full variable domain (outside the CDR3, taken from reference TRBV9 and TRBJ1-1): DSGVTQTPKHLITATGQRVTLRCSPRSGDLSVYWYQQSLDQGLQFLIQYYNGEERAKGNILERFSAQQFPDLHSELNLSSLELGDSALYFCASSATGNTEAFFGQGTRLTVV.

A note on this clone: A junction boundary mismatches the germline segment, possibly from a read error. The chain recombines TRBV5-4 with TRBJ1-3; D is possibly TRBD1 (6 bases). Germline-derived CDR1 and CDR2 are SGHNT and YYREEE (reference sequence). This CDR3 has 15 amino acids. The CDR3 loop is CASSSPQGTGNTVYF. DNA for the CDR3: TGTGCCAGCAGCTCGCCACAGGGAACTGGAAACACCGTATATTTT.

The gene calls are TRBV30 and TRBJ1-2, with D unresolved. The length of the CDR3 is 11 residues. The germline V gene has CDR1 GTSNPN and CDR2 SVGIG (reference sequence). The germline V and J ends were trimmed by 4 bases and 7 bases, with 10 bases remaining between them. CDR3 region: CAWNAAAGYTF. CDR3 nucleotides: TGTGCCTGGAATGCGGCGGCTGGCTACACCTTC.

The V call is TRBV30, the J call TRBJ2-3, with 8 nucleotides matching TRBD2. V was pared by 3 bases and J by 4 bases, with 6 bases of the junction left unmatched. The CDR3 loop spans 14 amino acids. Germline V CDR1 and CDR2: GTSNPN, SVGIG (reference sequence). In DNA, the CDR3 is TGTGCCTGGAGCCGGTTGCGGGGGGCAGATACGCAGTATTTT. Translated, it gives CAWSRLRGADTQYF.

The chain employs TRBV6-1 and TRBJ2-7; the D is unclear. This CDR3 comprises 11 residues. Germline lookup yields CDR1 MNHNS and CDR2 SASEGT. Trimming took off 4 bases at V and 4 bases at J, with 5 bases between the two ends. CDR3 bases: TGTGCCAGCAGTGGGGCATACGAGCAGTACTTC. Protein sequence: CASSGAYEQYF.

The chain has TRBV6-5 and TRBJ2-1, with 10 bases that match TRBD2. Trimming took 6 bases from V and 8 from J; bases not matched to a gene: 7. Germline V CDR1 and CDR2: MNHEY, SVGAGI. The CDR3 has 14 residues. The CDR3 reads CASRPGLASDEQFF. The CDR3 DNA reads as TGTGCCAGCAGACCGGGACTAGCGAGCGATGAGCAGTTCTTC.

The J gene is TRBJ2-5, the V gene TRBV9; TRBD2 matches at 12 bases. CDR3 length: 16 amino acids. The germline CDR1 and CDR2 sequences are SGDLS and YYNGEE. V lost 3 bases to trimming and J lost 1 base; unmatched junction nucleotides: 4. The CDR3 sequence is CASSGGLAGFQETQYF. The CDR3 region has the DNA TGTGCCAGCAGCGGGGGACTAGCGGGTTTCCAAGAGACCCAGTACTTC.

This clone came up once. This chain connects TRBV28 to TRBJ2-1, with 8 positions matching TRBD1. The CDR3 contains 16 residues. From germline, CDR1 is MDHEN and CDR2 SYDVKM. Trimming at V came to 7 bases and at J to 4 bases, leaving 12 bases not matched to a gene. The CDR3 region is CASTETGTGRYNEQFF. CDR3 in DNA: TGTGCCAGCACCGAAACCGGGACAGGCCGTTACAATGAGCAGTTCTTC. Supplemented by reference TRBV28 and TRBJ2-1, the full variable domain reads DVKVTQSSRYLVKRTGEKVFLECVQDMDHENMFWYRQDPGLGLRLIYFSYDVKMKEKGDIPEGYSVSREKKERFSLILESASTNQTSMYLCASTETGTGRYNEQFFGPGTRLTVL.

CDR3 DNA sequence: TGTGCCAGCAGTGAAGAATTGGGGCTGGCCCATTACGAGCAGTACTTC. This translates into CASSEELGLAHYEQYF. The rearrangement joins TRBV6-1 to TRBJ2-7; perhaps TRBD1 as D (5 bases). Germline CDR1 is MNHNS and CDR2 is SASEGT. Trimming pared 1 base from V and 4 bases from J, leaving 17 bases between. The CDR3 totals 16 residues.